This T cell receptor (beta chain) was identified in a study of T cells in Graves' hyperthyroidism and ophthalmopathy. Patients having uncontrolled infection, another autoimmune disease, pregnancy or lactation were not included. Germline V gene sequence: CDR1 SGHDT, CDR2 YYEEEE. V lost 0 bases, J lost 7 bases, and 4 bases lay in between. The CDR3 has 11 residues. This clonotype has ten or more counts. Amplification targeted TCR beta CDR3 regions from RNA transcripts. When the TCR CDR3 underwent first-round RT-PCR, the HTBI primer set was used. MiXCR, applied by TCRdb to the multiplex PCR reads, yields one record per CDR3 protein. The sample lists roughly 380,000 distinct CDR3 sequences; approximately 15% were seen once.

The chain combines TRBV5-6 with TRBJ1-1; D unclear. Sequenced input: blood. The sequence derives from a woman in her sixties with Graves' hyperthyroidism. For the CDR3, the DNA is TGTGCCAGCAGCTTGGGGGGTGAAGCTTTCTTT. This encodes CASSLGGEAFF.